The clone carrying this T cell receptor beta chain was detected only a few times. The CDR3 extends over 13 amino acids. Per the germline V gene, CDR1 is MNHNY and CDR2 is SVGAGI (reference sequence). V shed 0 bases and J shed 7 bases, with 9 bases lying between them. This sample is drawn from a study of human T cells and chemical hapten exposure. Described time point: pre-sensitization, week 0. Treatment in this sample: therapeutic diphenylcyclopropenone sensitization with weekly scalp DPC. TCRdb reprocessed the RACE reads with MiXCR, giving one entry per CDR3 protein. The repertoire holds a few hundred thousand distinct CDR3 sequences, 5% to 6.5% seen once, with less than 9% in the top ten.

This sample comprised whole blood, obtained in connection with sensitization to the hapten diphenylcyclopropenone (DPC). The V call is TRBV6-6, the J call TRBJ1-2; TRBD1 is a possible D gene (5 bases). This sequence was found in a woman under 30 with alopecia areata. Some clones in this sample may be carry-over from other donors' samples. The CDR3 is CASSYSPGTGYTF. As DNA, the CDR3 is TGTGCCAGCAGTTACTCCCCAGGGACTGGCTACACCTTC.